Shown below are 23 T cell receptor beta chains from a single sample sequenced in a study of identical twins. From the 5' RACE reads, TCRdb called clonotypes with MiXCR, one entry per CDR3 protein. The data show roughly 690,000 distinct CDR3 sequences, roughly 6% seen once. Sequenced: naive T cells sorted from blood. The receptors here all came from a man between 18 and 35 years old in good health.

This clonotype turned up a few times. The genes are TRBV5-1 and TRBJ2-4; TRBD1 agrees at 7 bases. This CDR3 spans 16 amino acids. V trimming: 2 bases; J trimming: 0 bases; junction bases outside the gene matches: 5. Germline V gives CDR1 SGHRS, CDR2 YFSETQ. Here the CDR3 reads CASSLRQGSAKNIQYF. Here the CDR3 DNA reads TGCGCCAGCAGCTTAAGACAGGGCTCAGCCAAAAACATTCAGTACTTC. The complete variable domain, with remaining parts taken from reference TRBV5-1 and TRBJ2-4, reads KAGVTQTPRYLIKTRGQQVTLSCSPISGHRSVSWYQQTPGQGLQFLFEYFSETQRNKGNFPGRFSGRQFSNSRSEMNVSTLELGDSALYLCASSLRQGSAKNIQYFGAGTRLSVL.

This clonotype has a count of ten or more. The J gene is TRBJ2-1, the V gene TRBV30; D gene uncertain. From germline, CDR1 is GTSNPN and CDR2 SVGIG (reference sequence). The CDR3 length is 12 residues. The V end was cut by 2 bases, the J end by 12 bases, with 14 bases between. CDR3 residues: CAWSLPDQTQFF. CDR3 nucleotide sequence: TGTGCCTGGAGTCTTCCGGACCAAACGCAGTTCTTC.

This clonotype has more than one count but fewer than ten. The chain combines TRBV6-5 with TRBJ2-2, with 8 bases identical to TRBD1. The CDR3 consists of 15 residues. J gave up 1 base and V 3 bases, and 1 base lay outside the gene matches. Germline CDR1 MNHEY, CDR2 SVGAGI. In DNA form, the CDR3 reads TGTGCCAGCAGTTATGGGACAGGGAACACCGGGGAGCTGTTTTTT. Amino acids: CASSYGTGNTGELFF.

This clonotype was seen ten or more times. The rearrangement joins TRBV25-1 to TRBJ1-1, with D unclear. The CDR3 has 12 residues. Germline CDR1 and CDR2: MGHDK and SYGVNS. Trimming removed 3 bases at V and 1 base at J, with 3 bases between. CDR3 bases: TGTGCCAGCAGTGAGTGGAACACTGAAGCTTTCTTT. As protein: CASSEWNTEAFF.

This clonotype has at least ten counts. The chain combines TRBV25-1 with TRBJ1-1, with 10 nucleotides matching TRBD1. The CDR3 totals 15 residues. V was clipped by 4 bases and J by 5 bases; unmatched bases: 7. Germline lookup yields CDR1 MGHDK and CDR2 SYGVNS. The CDR3 DNA follows: TGTGCCAGCAGTGCGGGGGACAGGGGTAAGACTGAAGCTTTCTTT. This sequence encodes CASSAGDRGKTEAFF.

There are many counts of this clonotype. V gene TRBV24-1 combines with J gene TRBJ2-1, with 10 bases matching TRBD1. The germline gives CDR1 KGHDR, CDR2 SFDVKD. Unmatched junction bases numbered 6, after V lost 9 bases and J lost 5 bases. The length of the CDR3 is 14 residues. CDR3 nucleotides: TGTGCCACCCAGGACAGGGGGTCACACAATGAGCAGTTCTTC. It translates to CATQDRGSHNEQFF.

This clonotype has just a few counts. This chain uses TRBV11-2 with TRBJ2-1; 9 bases match TRBD2. This CDR3 comprises 16 residues. With V trimmed by 1 base and J by 5 bases, 6 bases remained unmatched. CDR1 is SGHAT and CDR2 is FQNNGV in the germline V gene. The CDR3 sequence is CASSLGWLAGNNEQFF. The DNA for the CDR3 is TGTGCCAGCAGCTTAGGATGGCTAGCGGGAAACAATGAGCAGTTCTTC.

This clonotype was recorded a few times. V and J are TRBV11-2 and TRBJ2-3; no clear D. This CDR3 is built from 14 residues. V was trimmed by 4 bases and J by 5 bases, leaving 13 bases between them. Germline V gene sequence: CDR1 SGHAT, CDR2 FQNNGV. The CDR3 sequence: CASSSRGTKDTQYF. CDR3 coding DNA: TGTGCCAGCAGCTCTAGAGGCACGAAAGATACGCAGTATTTT.

This clonotype was observed a handful of times. V usage is TRBV2 and J usage is TRBJ2-1; a possible D gene is TRBD2 (6 bases). Trimming cost V 7 bases and J 8 bases, with 9 bases left between them. In germline, CDR1 is SNHLY, CDR2 FYNNEI. This CDR3 is built from 11 residues. The CDR3 protein is CASKWGDEQFF. CDR3 in DNA: TGTGCCAGCAAATGGGGGGATGAGCAGTTCTTC.

In its sample, this clonotype was seen many times. The V call is TRBV20-1, the J call TRBJ2-7; 15 bases map to TRBD2. CDR1 and CDR2 (germline): DFQATT, SNEGSKA (reference sequence). Trimming took 6 bases from V and 5 from J; bases not matched to a gene: 2. This CDR3 is built from 13 residues. In DNA, the CDR3 is TGCAGTGCGGGACTAGCGGGAGGCAACGAGCAGTACTTC. This translates into CSAGLAGGNEQYF.

This clonotype was detected ten times or more. This chain connects TRBV12-3 or TRBV12-4 to TRBJ1-1; D unresolved. Deletions cut 6 bases from V and 1 base from J, with 9 bases between. This CDR3 is built from 13 residues. Here the CDR3 DNA reads TGTGCCAGCAGCCAAACCAAGAACACTGAAGCTTTCTTT. Translating it yields CASSQTKNTEAFF.

This chain uses TRBV3-1 with TRBJ2-7; 10 bases are shared with TRBD1. The germline V gene has CDR1 LGHDT and CDR2 YNNKEL (reference sequence). There are 14 residues in the CDR3. The trim removed 3 bases at V and 3 bases at J, leaving 2 bases unmatched. The CDR3 DNA sequence: TGTGCCAGCAGCCATGGGACAGGGGACTACGAGCAGTACGTC. Protein sequence: CASSHGTGDYEQYV.

This clonotype has just a few counts. The chain carries TRBV9 and TRBJ2-3, with 11 bases aligning to TRBD2. CDR3 length equals 17 residues. The trim removed 4 bases at V and 3 bases at J, leaving 10 bases unmatched. Germline assignment: CDR1 SGDLS and CDR2 YYNGEE. The CDR3 here is CASSPTTSGTPTDTQYF. CDR3 DNA: TGTGCCAGCAGCCCCACGACTAGCGGGACTCCGACAGATACGCAGTATTTT.

This sequence joins TRBV7-8 and TRBJ2-7; 8 positions agree with TRBD1. The CDR3 consists of 14 residues. Per germline, CDR1 SGHVS and CDR2 FQNEAQ. The V and J ends lost 3 bases and 6 bases, in that order; junction bases with no gene match: 7. Here the CDR3 DNA reads TGTGCCAGCAGCTTCCCCCAAACAGGGGGCGAGCAGTACGTC. This codes for CASSFPQTGGEQYV.

This clonotype was recorded many times. This chain uses TRBV12-3 or TRBV12-4 with TRBJ2-3; D possibly corresponds to TRBD2 (5 bases). The CDR3 spans 13 residues. V lost 10 bases, J lost 0 bases, and 11 bases lay in between. CDR3: CANRLPSTDTQYF. The CDR3 bases are TGTGCCAACAGACTACCTAGCACAGATACGCAGTATTTT.

Note on this clonotype: This sequence may be a read error, since a much larger clone differs from it by one base. V usage is TRBV24-1 and J usage is TRBJ2-3, with 13 bases that match TRBD2. The CDR3 runs to 18 residues. Germline V gene sequence: CDR1 KGHDR, CDR2 SFDVKD. CDR3 residues: CATSELAGGPFRTDTEYF. The CDR3 DNA reads TGTGCCACCAGTGAACTAGCGGGAGGGCCATTTCGGACAGATACGGAGTATTTT.

Only a few counts were recorded for this clonotype. J is TRBJ1-6 and V is TRBV5-1; 7 bases line up with TRBD1. The J segment lost 7 bases and the V segment lost 4 bases, leaving 8 bases of the junction unmatched. The CDR3 extends over 15 amino acids. Germline-derived CDR1 and CDR2 are SGHRS and YFSETQ. The CDR3 spells CASSTSGTDNSPLHF. In DNA form, the CDR3 reads TGCGCCAGCAGCACGTCCGGGACAGACAATTCACCCCTCCACTTT.

At least ten counts were recorded for this clonotype. V and J are TRBV5-5 and TRBJ2-1, with 7 positions matching TRBD2. The CDR3 is made up of 13 amino acids. CDR1 is SGHKS and CDR2 is YYEKEE in the germline V gene (reference sequence). Trimming removed 1 base from V and 10 bases from J; junction bases left unmatched: 5. CDR3 nucleotide sequence: TGTGCCAGCAGCTTGACGTGGCGGGGGGAGCAGTTCTTC. Protein: CASSLTWRGEQFF.

In its sample, this clonotype was seen a few times. The chain combines TRBV11-3 with TRBJ2-1; 8 bases match TRBD2. The CDR3 totals 13 residues. Trimming at V came to 5 bases and at J to 15 bases, leaving 12 bases not matched to a gene. Germline V gene lookup returns CDR1 SGHNT and CDR2 YENEEA. CDR3 protein: CASSLGLAHDLFF. DNA of the CDR3: TGTGCCAGCAGCCTCGGACTAGCCCATGATTTGTTCTTC.

The sample holds many counts of this clonotype. The chain is built from TRBV20-1 and TRBJ2-7, with 11 bases aligning to TRBD2. The CDR3 runs 14 residues. Germline assignment: CDR1 DFQATT and CDR2 SNEGSKA (reference sequence). J gave up 4 bases and V 4 bases, and 6 bases lay outside the gene matches. CDR3 in amino acids: CSAKPGLAEYEQYF. In DNA form, the CDR3 reads TGCAGTGCTAAACCGGGACTAGCGGAATACGAGCAGTACTTC.

This clonotype has only a few counts. The chain employs TRBV15 and TRBJ2-1, with TRBD2 matching 11 bases. This CDR3 spans 15 amino acids. The germline V gene has CDR1 LNHNV and CDR2 YYDKDF (reference sequence). Losses at the gene ends were 0 bases for V and 7 bases for J; bases not matched to a gene: 2. The CDR3 region has the DNA TGTGCCACCAGCAGAGATCCTAGCGGGAGGAATGAGCAGTTCTTC. Residues: CATSRDPSGRNEQFF.

The chain uses TRBV5-1 and TRBJ2-5; TRBD2 matches at 10 bases. This CDR3 contains 15 residues. Trimming cost V 4 bases and J 5 bases; bases outside gene matches: 8. Germline-derived CDR1 and CDR2 are SGHRS and YFSETQ. The CDR3 nucleotides are TGCGCCAGCAGCCGAACGCTAGCGGGAGCTGAGACCCAGTACTTC. Translating gives CASSRTLAGAETQYF.

This clonotype was detected ten times or more. V usage is TRBV29-1 and J usage is TRBJ2-3; D unclear. CDR1 and CDR2 from the germline V gene are SQVTM and ANQGSEA. Between the trimmed V and J ends, which lost 7 bases and 1 base, there was a span of 3 bases. The CDR3 runs 10 residues. The CDR3, as DNA: TGCAGCGGCGGCACAGATACGCAGTATTTT. It codes for CSGGTDTQYF.